These T cell receptor beta chains were read from a single sample in a study of prognosis after radiotherapy for stage I lung cancer. One entry per CDR3 protein, called by TCRdb with MiXCR from the multiplex PCR reads. The profile shows about 19,000 distinct CDR3 sequences, over 25% of them singletons. This material consisted of PBMCs, taken before or after stereotactic body radiation therapy (not recorded which). Receptor source: a donor aged 50 or older with non-small cell lung cancer. Each CDR3 is given with its conserved first and last residue. D genes are given only for firm matches. The listing skips clone size in some rows; elsewhere it reads once, few, many or a size class.

abundance | j_gene | v_gene | d_gene | CDR3nt | CDR3aa
medium-sized | TRBJ2-7 | TRBV20-1 | . | TGCAGTGCTAGAATCAGGGGACGATCCTACGAGCAGTACTTC | CSARIRGRSYEQYF
many | TRBJ1-4 | TRBV25-1 | . | TGTGCCAGCTCAAATGGGGCGGTTGGGAAACTGTTTTTT | CASSNGAVGKLFF
once | TRBJ2-1 | TRBV9 | . | TGTGTCAGCAGCGTAGGCCCTGAGGGTAGCGGTAGTAAGCAGTTCTTC | CVSSVGPEGSGSKQFF
many | TRBJ2-7 | TRBV10-3 | . | TGTGCCATCAGTGAGTCGAGCACCACGGGCTACGAGCAGTACTTC | CAISESSTTGYEQYF
. | TRBJ2-3 | TRBV6-1 | TRBD2 | TGTGCCAGCAGTCGCTCAAACACTAGCGGGAGTTCAGATAAGCAGTATTTT | CASSRSNTSGSSDKQYF
many | TRBJ2-3 | TRBV20-1 | TRBD2 | TGCAGTGCTAGTAGTCTAGCGGGAGGGCCCGTAGATACGCAGTATTTT | CSASSLAGGPVDTQYF
. | TRBJ2-5 | TRBV10-3 | TRBD2 | TGTGCCATCATCGGGGGGAGTGATGTAGAGACCCAGTACTTC | CAIIGGSDVETQYF
medium-sized | TRBJ2-3 | TRBV19 | TRBD2 | TGTGCCAGTAGTGGGACTAGCGGGACAGATACGCAGTATTTT | CASSGTSGTDTQYF
. | TRBJ2-2 | TRBV19 | TRBD2 | TGTGCCAGTAGTATGACCGGGAGGGCCAGCGGGGAGCTGTTTTTT | CASSMTGRASGELFF
once | TRBJ1-3 | TRBV6-1 | . | TGTGCCAGCATAATTAACTCTGGGAACACCATATATTTT | CASIINSGNTIYF
. | TRBJ2-5 | TRBV3-1 | . | TGTGCCAGCATCCAAGATGGGACGCACGGGCAAGAGACCCAGTACTTC | CASIQDGTHGQETQYF
many | TRBJ2-7 | TRBV6-1 | . | TGTGCCAGCAAAAAGGGGCCTTCCTACGAGCAGTACTTC | CASKKGPSYEQYF
many | TRBJ2-5 | TRBV12-3/TRBV12-4 | TRBD2 | TGTGCCAGCAGCCAAAGACTAGCGGGAGGAGGGGAGACCCAGTACTTC | CASSQRLAGGGETQYF
. | TRBJ2-7 | TRBV7-9 | . | TGTGCAAGCAGCATATTGGACACGGGACCGGCCCACTTC | CASSILDTGPAHF
. | TRBJ2-2 | TRBV3-1 | . | TGTGCCAGCAGCCATGCTGGCGGGATGGCGAACACCGGGGAGCTGTTTTTT | CASSHAGGMANTGELFF
. | TRBJ2-7 | TRBV6-8 | . | TGTGTCAGCAGTGAAATATATGGCTATGGCTCCTACGAGCAGTACTTC | CVSSEIYGYGSYEQYF
many | TRBJ1-2 | TRBV18 | . | TGTGCCAGCTCACCCAGGAGTGGCTACACCTTC | CASSPRSGYTF
many | TRBJ2-3 | TRBV6-1 | TRBD1 | TGTGCCAGCAAGCCCGGGACAGGGGATATGGATACGCAGTATTTT | CASKPGTGDMDTQYF
many | TRBJ1-2 | TRBV20-1 | . | TGCAGTGCTCGACCCTCCGGGACGACCTCTATTGGCTACACCTTC | CSARPSGTTSIGYTF
many | TRBJ2-3 | TRBV30 | TRBD2 | TGTGCCTTCGGACTAGCGGGAGTCACAGATACGCAGTATTTT | CAFGLAGVTDTQYF
many | TRBJ1-1 | TRBV28 | . | TGTGCCAGCAATTATATCTTGACCCGGGAGGTGAACACTGAAGCTTTCTTT | CASNYILTREVNTEAFF
many | TRBJ2-5 | TRBV2 | . | TGTGCCAGCAGCGCAAGAACAGGGACGTCAGAGACCCAGTACTTC | CASSARTGTSETQYF
. | TRBJ2-7 | TRBV12-3/TRBV12-4 | TRBD2 | TGTGCCAGCAGTCATAGCGGGTTTGATATCTACGAGCAGTACTTC | CASSHSGFDIYEQYF
many | TRBJ1-5 | TRBV6-1 | TRBD1 | TGTGCCAGCAGTTACCACGGGACAGGGCGAAATCAGCCCCAGCATTTT | CASSYHGTGRNQPQHF
many | TRBJ2-1 | TRBV11-2 | . | TGTGCCAGCAGGTCTCCTCAAGAAGATCGCGACGATGAGCAGTTCTTC | CASRSPQEDRDDEQFF
medium-sized | TRBJ1-5 | TRBV20-1 | . | TGCAGTGCTCAAGCCGGGACCGAGAATCAGCCCCAGCATTTT | CSAQAGTENQPQHF
many | TRBJ1-3 | TRBV6-1 | . | TGTGCCAGCAGTGAAGCAGGCCAACGGGGAAACACCATATATTTT | CASSEAGQRGNTIYF
. | TRBJ2-1 | TRBV12-3/TRBV12-4 | . | TGTGCCAGCAGTTTAGATTTTAGCGTGAGGTGGTCCTACAATGAGCATTTCTTC | CASSLDFSVRWSYNEHFF
many | TRBJ2-3 | TRBV12-3/TRBV12-4 | . | TGTGCCAGCAGTTTAGCGGAACCCTGGGCCACAGATACGCAGTATTTT | CASSLAEPWATDTQYF
many | TRBJ1-5 | TRBV28 | . | TGTGCCAGCAGGTACGGACTGTATAGCAATCAGCCCCAGCATTTT | CASRYGLYSNQPQHF
. | TRBJ2-1 | TRBV4-1 | TRBD2 | TGTGCCAGCAGCCCTAGCGGGATGGCCAGGGTCAATGAGCAGTTCTTC | CASSPSGMARVNEQFF
many | TRBJ2-5 | TRBV19 | . | TGTGCCACCTCGAACGGGGAGACCCAGTACTTC | CATSNGETQYF
. | TRBJ2-1 | TRBV5-1 | . | TGCGCCAGCAGCTTAGGTGTCGGAGGCTCCTACAATGATCAGTTCTTC | CASSLGVGGSYNDQFF
many | TRBJ2-5 | TRBV6-2/TRBV6-3 | . | TGTGCCAGCAGTTACTCATCGACCGGACAAGAGACCCAGTACTTC | CASSYSSTGQETQYF
many | TRBJ1-2 | TRBV19 | . | TGTGCCAGTAGTAGGGGACGGCGGAACAACTATGGCTACACCTTC | CASSRGRRNNYGYTF
many | TRBJ2-7 | TRBV28 | TRBD2 | TGTGCCAGCAGTTCTAGCGGGAGCGTGGGTGCCTACGAGCAGTACTTC | CASSSSGSVGAYEQYF
many | TRBJ1-3 | TRBV6-1 | . | TGTGCCAGCAGAAAATTACGTATGAGCTCTGGAAACACCATATATTTT | CASRKLRMSSGNTIYF
many | TRBJ2-5 | TRBV30 | . | TGTGCCTGGAGATTCACAGGGTCCGAGACCCAGTACTTC | CAWRFTGSETQYF
many | TRBJ1-4 | TRBV4-1 | . | TGCGCCAGCAGGAGTAGTGGGGCGTCGAATGAAAAACTGTTTTTT | CASRSSGASNEKLFF
many | TRBJ1-3 | TRBV7-2 | . | TGTGCCAGCAGCTTAACTTACGGAGTCAGGGATAGAAACACCATATATTTT | CASSLTYGVRDRNTIYF
many | TRBJ2-1 | TRBV6-2/TRBV6-3 | TRBD2 | TGTGCCAGCAGTTACTCACCCCCTAGCGGGATCTACAATGAGCAGTTCTTC | CASSYSPPSGIYNEQFF
many | TRBJ2-3 | TRBV7-8 | . | TGTGCCAGCAGCGTGTACACAGATACGCAGTATTTT | CASSVYTDTQYF
. | TRBJ2-1 | TRBV6-2/TRBV6-3 | TRBD2 | TGTGCCAGCAGTGAGACCCCTCCGGGACTAGCGGGTTGGCATGAGCACTTCTTC | CASSETPPGLAGWHEHFF
. | TRBJ2-1 | TRBV10-2 | . | TGCGCCAGCAGAAGATTGTCGGCGTGGGATGAGCAGTCCTTC | CASRRLSAWDEQSF
medium-sized | TRBJ1-5 | TRBV4-3 | . | TGCGCCAGCAGCCAAAATCCAAGCAATCAGCCCCAGCATTTT | CASSQNPSNQPQHF
many | TRBJ1-2 | TRBV29-1 | . | TGCAGCGTTGTGGTGGGGGGTCCCTATGGCTACACCTTC | CSVVVGGPYGYTF
medium-sized | TRBJ2-7 | TRBV20-1 | . | TGCAGTGTCCCACTGCCGGGGGAACCCTACGAGCAGTACTTC | CSVPLPGEPYEQYF
many | TRBJ2-5 | TRBV6-5 | . | TGTGCCAGCAGTTACTCAAAGACCCAGTACTTC | CASSYSKTQYF
. | TRBJ2-2 | TRBV6-1 | TRBD2 | TGTGCCAGCAGTCCTACTAGCGGGATAACCGGGGAGCTGTTTTTT | CASSPTSGITGELFF
many | TRBJ2-1 | TRBV5-1 | TRBD2 | TGCGCCAGCAGCTTCCTAGCGGGACCAAGAAATGAGCAGTTCTTC | CASSFLAGPRNEQFF
many | TRBJ2-1 | TRBV4-2 | . | TGTGCCAGCAGCCAAGAAGGTGGTGAGCAGTTCTTC | CASSQEGGEQFF
many | TRBJ1-6 | TRBV5-4 | TRBD1 | TGTGCCAGCAGCATAGAGACAGGGGGCTACGGTTCACCCCTCCACTTT | CASSIETGGYGSPLHF
many | TRBJ2-7 | TRBV5-6 | . | TGTGCCAGCAGCTTTCAGGGTATCGTCGAGCAGTACTTC | CASSFQGIVEQYF
many | TRBJ2-3 | TRBV4-2 | TRBD2 | TGTGCCAGCAGCCCTACTAGCGGGAGTCTCGATACGCAGTATTTT | CASSPTSGSLDTQYF